Listed below are T cell receptor beta chains from one sample, sequenced in a study of T cells in Graves' hyperthyroidism and ophthalmopathy. One entry per CDR3 protein results from TCRdb running MiXCR on the multiplex PCR reads. The sample yields about 570,000 distinct CDR3 sequences, 46% seen once. Sequencing was done on a sample of peripheral blood or thyroid tissue (not recorded which). Source of these receptors: an adult woman with Graves' disease, either hyperthyroidism or ophthalmopathy (not recorded which). Both conserved end residues are part of each CDR3. D genes are given only for firm matches. Part of the rows lack a size; the others show once, few, many or a class for expanded clones.

CDR3	DNA	size	D	J	V
CASSLPGLAGTETQYF	TGTGCCAGCAGCTTACCGGGACTAGCGGGGACGGAGACCCAGTACTTC	-	TRBD2	TRBJ2-5	TRBV7-2
CASSELSSGNTIYF	TGTGCCAGCAGTGAACTCAGCTCTGGAAACACCATATATTTT	-	-	TRBJ1-3	TRBV2
CASSAQGEGYYEQYF	TGTGCCAGCAGCGCCCAGGGAGAGGGGTACTACGAGCAGTACTTC	-	-	TRBJ2-7	TRBV7-2
CAIRGDSVQETQYF	TGTGCCATCCGCGGGGACAGTGTTCAAGAGACCCAGTACTTC	many	-	TRBJ2-5	TRBV10-3
CASSDRTGSGLWRQYF	TGTGCCAGCAGCGATCGGACAGGGTCAGGGCTATGGCGCCAGTACTTC	-	TRBD1	TRBJ2-5	TRBV9
CASSFTGGGTDTQYF	TGTGCCAGCAGCTTTACGGGGGGAGGGACAGATACGCAGTATTTT	many	TRBD2	TRBJ2-3	TRBV7-3
CSAPDRTTYEQYF	TGCAGTGCCCCGGACAGGACAACCTACGAGCAGTACTTC	many	TRBD1	TRBJ2-7	TRBV20-1
CASSFLGQGTEAFF	TGCGCCAGCAGCTTTTTAGGACAGGGGACTGAAGCTTTCTTT	many	TRBD1	TRBJ1-1	TRBV5-1
CAISALKNTGELFF	TGTGCCATCAGTGCCTTGAAGAACACCGGGGAGCTGTTTTTT	few	-	TRBJ2-2	TRBV10-3
CASSDRLAGLGEQYF	TGTGCCAGCAGTGATCGACTAGCTGGCCTCGGCGAGCAGTACTTC	-	TRBD2	TRBJ2-7	TRBV6-4
CASRSGTGWNEQYF	TGTGCCAGCAGATCCGGGACAGGGTGGAACGAGCAGTACTTC	-	TRBD1	TRBJ2-7	TRBV25-1
CASSVIQGMNTEAFF	TGTGCCAGCAGCGTGATACAGGGTATGAACACTGAAGCTTTCTTT	many	-	TRBJ1-1	TRBV11-2
CASTDQGASEETQYF	TGCGCCAGCACCGATCAGGGGGCTTCGGAGGAGACCCAGTACTTC	-	TRBD1	TRBJ2-5	TRBV10-2
CASSVGQGVQETQYF	TGTGCTAGCAGCGTGGGACAGGGAGTCCAAGAGACCCAGTACTTC	-	TRBD1	TRBJ2-5	TRBV7-7
CAISVNRGLVSYEQYF	TGTGCCATCAGTGTCAACCGGGGCCTCGTCTCCTACGAGCAGTACTTC	many	-	TRBJ2-7	TRBV10-3
CASSLEGVLNEKLFF	TGCGCCAGCAGCTTGGAAGGGGTACTGAATGAAAAACTGTTTTTT	-	-	TRBJ1-4	TRBV5-1
CASSYGTTRWYF	TGCGCCAGCAGTTACGGCACAACTCGCTGGTACTTC	-	-	TRBJ2-5	TRBV10-2
CAISETGLAGTQYF	TGTGCCATCAGTGAAACAGGACTAGCGGGAACCCAGTACTTC	-	TRBD2	TRBJ2-5	TRBV6-4
CASSYWAGGQAGGTDTQYF	TGTGCCAGCAGTTACTGGGCGGGAGGGCAGGCTGGGGGGACAGATACGCAGTATTTT	few	TRBD2	TRBJ2-3	TRBV6-6
CASSSGPGVSAF	TGTGCCAGCAGCTCCGGACCAGGAGTCTCGGCTTTC	-	-	TRBJ2-6	TRBV7-2
CASSFASMNTEAFF	TGTGCCAGCAGCTTCGCCAGCATGAACACTGAAGCTTTCTTT	many	-	TRBJ1-1	TRBV13
CASTTDSNQPQHF	TGTGCCAGCACCACCGACAGCAATCAGCCCCAGCATTTT	-	-	TRBJ1-5	TRBV12-3/TRBV12-4
CASSEGVETQYF	TGTGCCAGCAGTGAGGGGGTAGAGACCCAGTACTTC	many	-	TRBJ2-5	TRBV2
CASSVEDSHYGYTF	TGTGCCAGCAGCGTAGAGGACAGCCACTATGGCTACACCTTC	-	-	TRBJ1-2	TRBV9
CASSSNAGGRVHGYTF	TGTGCCAGCAGCTCCAACGCTGGAGGGAGGGTCCATGGCTACACCTTC	few	-	TRBJ1-2	TRBV7-6
CASKGRSVYQETQYF	TGTGCCAGCAAGGGGCGGTCGGTGTACCAAGAGACCCAGTACTTC	-	-	TRBJ2-5	TRBV2
CASSFLQGGGYTF	TGTGCCAGCAGCTTTCTGCAGGGCGGCGGCTACACCTTC	-	-	TRBJ1-2	TRBV7-9
CASSIQGGKNTEAFF	TGTGCCAGTAGTATCCAAGGGGGAAAGAACACTGAAGCTTTCTTT	-	-	TRBJ1-1	TRBV19
CACSASLRNQPQHF	-	-	-	TRBJ1-5	TRBV25-1
CASSDGAGGGSPLHF	TGTGCCAGCAGCGACGGGGCAGGAGGTGGTTCACCCCTCCACTTT	-	-	TRBJ1-6	TRBV6-1
CASSQGSLYEQYF	TGCGCCAGCAGCCAAGGATCCCTTTACGAGCAGTACTTC	many	-	TRBJ2-7	TRBV4-1
CAWDGTGRSPLHF	TGTGCCTGGGACGGGACAGGGCGTTCACCCCTCCACTTT	many	TRBD1	TRBJ1-6	TRBV30
CASNLDRWTEKLFF	TGTGCCAGCAACTTGGACAGGTGGACTGAAAAACTGTTTTTT	-	TRBD1	TRBJ1-4	TRBV2
CSAQHQRDGLGTQYF	TGCAGTGCTCAACACCAACGGGACGGGTTAGGGACCCAGTACTTC	few	-	TRBJ2-5	TRBV20-1
CASSQGPGPLHF	TGTGCCAGCAGCCAGGGCCCGGGACCCCTCCACTTT	-	-	TRBJ1-6	TRBV12-3/TRBV12-4
CASSSASGWNSPNTEAFF	TGTGCCAGCAGCTCCGCATCGGGGTGGAATTCACCGAACACTGAAGCTTTCTTT	-	-	TRBJ1-1	TRBV7-2
CAISETQDIPNYGYTF	TGTGCCATCAGTGAGACACAGGACATACCGAACTATGGCTACACCTTC	-	-	TRBJ1-2	TRBV10-3
CASSLGNWYKSQPQHF	TGTGCCAGCAGTTTAGGTAACTGGTATAAGTCTCAGCCCCAGCATTTT	-	-	TRBJ1-5	TRBV27
CATSTGQGLVYGNQPQHF	TGTGCCACCAGCACCGGCCAGGGGCTGGTTTATGGCAATCAGCCCCAGCATTTT	-	-	TRBJ1-5	TRBV15
CASYRTWVEQYF	TGTGCCAGTTACCGAACGTGGGTCGAGCAGTACTTC	-	-	TRBJ2-7	TRBV2
CSVRYRGAFF	TGCAGCGTTCGCTATCGTGGAGCTTTCTTT	many	-	TRBJ1-1	TRBV29-1
CASSDRQGQAGETQYF	TGTGCCAGCAGCGATCGACAGGGTCAGGCCGGGGAGACCCAGTACTTC	few	TRBD1	TRBJ2-5	TRBV7-2
CASSSPGQRGAQYF	TGCGCCAGCAGTTCCCCCGGGCAGCGAGGTGCGCAGTACTTC	-	-	TRBJ2-7	TRBV10-1